This is a list of T cell receptor beta chains from one sample in a study of cytomegalovirus exposure and HLA in healthy donors. Generated by immunoSEQ multiplex PCR, the TCRdb table keeps only in-frame clones and is missing some. The table includes around 130,000 clones, about four fifths detected once. What was sequenced was PBMCs. These receptors were taken from a man in his thirties or forties in good health and CMV-seronegative. Both conserved end residues are part of each CDR3. D genes are given only for firm matches. Not every row has a clone size; where given, it reads once, few, many or a size class.

D gene	J gene	V gene	clone size	CDR3 protein
-	TRBJ2-5	TRBV19	-	CASSRETQYF
TRBD1	TRBJ1-1	TRBV5-1	-	CASSSDRVQRTEAFF
-	TRBJ2-3	TRBV7-9	few	CASSKTDWTADTQYF
-	TRBJ2-7	TRBV28	-	CASSKGMELSEQYF
-	TRBJ2-7	TRBV28	few	CASSFGAGPYEQYF
-	TRBJ1-1	TRBV30	-	CARSADSRNTEAFF
-	TRBJ2-7	TRBV7-6	few	CASSFTGELRDEQYF
-	TRBJ2-2	TRBV9	few	CASSVAGSYTGELFF
TRBD1	TRBJ2-7	TRBV19	-	CASNTGTGYEQYF
-	TRBJ2-1	TRBV4-1	-	CASSQGRRTLDNEQFF
-	TRBJ1-1	TRBV27	-	CASRLTGNTEAFF
TRBD2	TRBJ2-1	TRBV2	few	CASRVRGGPNEQFF
TRBD2	TRBJ2-3	TRBV7-2	-	CASSQSSGRVRTDTQYF
-	TRBJ1-3	TRBV18	-	CASSRPTGLSGNTIYF
-	TRBJ2-3	TRBV29-1	-	CSAEGDQDTQYF
-	TRBJ2-7	TRBV7-8	-	CASSERFFGGPSHEQYF
TRBD1	TRBJ2-7	TRBV5-1	few	CASSLPPSQGAGEQYF
TRBD2	TRBJ2-5	TRBV11-3	-	CASSLRASGSTETQYF
TRBD2	TRBJ2-3	TRBV6-4	-	CASSDAGDTDTQYF
-	TRBJ1-5	TRBV9	-	CAGSERGVSNQPQHF
-	TRBJ1-2	TRBV28	few	CASSPAGKGHYGYTF
TRBD2	TRBJ2-7	TRBV10-1	-	CASSDVGCGRDSYEQYF
TRBD2	TRBJ2-7	TRBV28	-	CASRKLAGFYEQYF
TRBD1	TRBJ2-3	TRBV4-2	-	CASSSRQGADTQYF
TRBD1	TRBJ2-7	TRBV27	-	CASSLLSREGARYEQYF
TRBD1	TRBJ2-5	TRBV6-1	-	CASSAWDRNKETQYF
-	TRBJ2-3	TRBV29-1	once	CSVDVLASDTQYF
-	TRBJ2-7	TRBV7-2	-	CASSFLDSGYEQYF
-	TRBJ1-6	TRBV27	-	CASSLSGFASGSSPLHF
-	TRBJ2-7	TRBV5-4	-	CASSFGVGNYEQYF
TRBD1	TRBJ2-7	TRBV15	-	CATSKGQGSILYF
-	TRBJ1-5	TRBV7-2	-	CASSLLTGISQPQHF
-	TRBJ1-3	TRBV9	-	CASSGQGHSGNTIYF
-	TRBJ1-5	TRBV19	-	CASADILVGNQPQHF
-	TRBJ1-3	TRBV28	once	CASSSGGEAYTIYF
-	TRBJ1-6	TRBV2	-	CASSATQGFYNSPLHF
-	TRBJ1-6	TRBV10-2	-	CASSLPDSPLHF
TRBD1	TRBJ1-2	TRBV6-1	-	CASSERDRPIYGYTF
-	TRBJ2-5	TRBV5-4	-	CASSAGAAGQETQYF
TRBD1	TRBJ2-7	TRBV7-9	-	CASSFGQGYEQYF
TRBD1	TRBJ1-2	TRBV5-1	-	CASTTDRMRGYTF
-	TRBJ1-2	TRBV5-1	many	CASSKDRNNYGYTF
-	TRBJ2-3	TRBV4-3	-	CASSHAGGNPTDTQYF
TRBD1	TRBJ2-7	TRBV27	-	CASSKGQGAYEQYF
-	TRBJ1-1	TRBV19	-	CASSITSGGTEAFF
-	TRBJ2-7	TRBV27	-	CASSFEGGFGHEQYF
TRBD2	TRBJ2-5	TRBV27	-	CASRLGLAGVGVETQYF
-	TRBJ1-4	TRBV29-1	-	CSVLDRNPNEKLFF
TRBD2	TRBJ2-7	TRBV19	-	CASSFSSGSYEQYF
-	TRBJ1-1	TRBV7-6	-	CASSLEGGRTEAFF
TRBD1	TRBJ2-7	TRBV7-8	-	CASSSTGGYEQYF
TRBD2	TRBJ2-1	TRBV7-2	-	CASSSGGGVVNEQFF
-	TRBJ1-6	TRBV27	once	CASSLEGMNSPLHF
-	TRBJ2-7	TRBV5-8	-	CASSLTGPSYEQYF
-	TRBJ2-2	TRBV7-9	-	CASSKDGGSGELFF
TRBD1	TRBJ1-2	TRBV23-1	-	CASSQSLAGGGYGYTF